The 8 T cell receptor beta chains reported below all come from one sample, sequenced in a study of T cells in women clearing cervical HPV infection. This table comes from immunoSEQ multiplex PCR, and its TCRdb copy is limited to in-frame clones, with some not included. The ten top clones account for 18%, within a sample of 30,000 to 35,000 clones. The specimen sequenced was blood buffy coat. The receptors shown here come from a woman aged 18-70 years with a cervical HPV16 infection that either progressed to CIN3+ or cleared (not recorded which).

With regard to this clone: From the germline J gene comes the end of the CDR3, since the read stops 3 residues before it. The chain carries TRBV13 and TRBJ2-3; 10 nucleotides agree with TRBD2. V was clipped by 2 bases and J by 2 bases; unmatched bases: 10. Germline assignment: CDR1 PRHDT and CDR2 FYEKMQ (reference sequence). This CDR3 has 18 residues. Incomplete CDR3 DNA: TGTGCCAGCAGCTTACTCGTTGTAGCGGGGGGTACCACAGATACG. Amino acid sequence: CASSLLVVAGGTTDT. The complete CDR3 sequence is CASSLLVVAGGTTDTQYF.

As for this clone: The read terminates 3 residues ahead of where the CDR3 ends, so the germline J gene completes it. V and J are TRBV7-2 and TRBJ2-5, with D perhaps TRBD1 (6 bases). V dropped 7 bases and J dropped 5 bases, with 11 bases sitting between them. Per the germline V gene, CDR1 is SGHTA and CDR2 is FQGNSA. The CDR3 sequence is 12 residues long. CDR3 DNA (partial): TGTGCCAGCAACAACAGGGAGGAGACC. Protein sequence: CASNNREET. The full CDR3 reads CASNNREETQYF.

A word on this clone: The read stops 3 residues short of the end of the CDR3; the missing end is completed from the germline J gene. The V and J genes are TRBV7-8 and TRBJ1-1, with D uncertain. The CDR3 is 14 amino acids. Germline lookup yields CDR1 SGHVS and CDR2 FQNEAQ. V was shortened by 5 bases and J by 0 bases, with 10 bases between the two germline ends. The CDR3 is CASSRTFMNTEAFF. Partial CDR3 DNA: TGTGCCAGCAGCCGGACTTTCATGAACACTGAA.

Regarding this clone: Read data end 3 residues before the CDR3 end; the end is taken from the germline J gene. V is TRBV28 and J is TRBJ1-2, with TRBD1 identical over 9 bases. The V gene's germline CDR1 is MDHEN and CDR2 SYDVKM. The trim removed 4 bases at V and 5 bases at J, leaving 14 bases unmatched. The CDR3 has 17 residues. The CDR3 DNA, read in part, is TGTGCCAGCAGTTCTTACACAGGGGGCCTAAGGGGGTATGGC. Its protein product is CASSSYTGGLRGYG. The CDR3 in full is CASSSYTGGLRGYGYTF.

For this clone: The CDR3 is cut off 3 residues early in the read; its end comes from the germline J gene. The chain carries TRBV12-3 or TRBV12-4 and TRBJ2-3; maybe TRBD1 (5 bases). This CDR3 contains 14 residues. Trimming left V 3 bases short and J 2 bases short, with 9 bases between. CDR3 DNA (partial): TGTGCCAGCAGTTTTCAGGGTTACACAGATACG. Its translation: CASSFQGYTDT. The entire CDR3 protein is CASSFQGYTDTQYF.

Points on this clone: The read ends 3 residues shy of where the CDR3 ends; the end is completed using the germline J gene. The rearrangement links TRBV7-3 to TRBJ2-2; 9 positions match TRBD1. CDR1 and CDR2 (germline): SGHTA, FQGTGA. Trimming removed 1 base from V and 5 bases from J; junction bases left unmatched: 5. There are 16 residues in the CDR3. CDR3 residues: CASSLNPGQGTGELFF. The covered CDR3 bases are TGTGCCAGCAGCTTAAACCCGGGACAGGGAACCGGGGAG.

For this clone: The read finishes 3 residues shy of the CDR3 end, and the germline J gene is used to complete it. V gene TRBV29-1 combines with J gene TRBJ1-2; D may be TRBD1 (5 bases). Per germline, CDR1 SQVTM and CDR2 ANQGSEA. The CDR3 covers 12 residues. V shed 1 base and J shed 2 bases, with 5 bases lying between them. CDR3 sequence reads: CSVEGQNYGYTF. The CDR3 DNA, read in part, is TGCAGCGTTGAAGGACAGAACTATGGC.

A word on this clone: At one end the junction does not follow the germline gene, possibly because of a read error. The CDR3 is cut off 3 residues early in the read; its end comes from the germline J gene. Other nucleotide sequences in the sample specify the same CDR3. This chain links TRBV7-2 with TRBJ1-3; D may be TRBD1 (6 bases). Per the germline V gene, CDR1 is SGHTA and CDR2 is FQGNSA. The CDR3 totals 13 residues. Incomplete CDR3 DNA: TGTGCCAGCAGCCAGGGACACCGAAACACG. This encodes CASSQGHRNT. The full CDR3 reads CASSQGHRNTIYF.